This T cell receptor beta chain was found in a study of post-analysis software for immune sequencing data. Whole-study results and caveats: Higher frequency in patients than in controls was seen for about five TRBV segments, with TRBV5-6, TRBV5-1 and TRBV20-1 among them.

Germline values: CDR1 MNHEY, CDR2 SVGAGI. The CDR3 is 14 residues long. Prepared libraries of TCR beta cDNA carried unique molecular identifiers. Researchers reported 550,000 or so cDNA molecules coming from approximately 0.95 to 9.8 million T cells. TCRdb called the PCR reads again in MiXCR, with one record for every CDR3 protein. The data show about 620,000 distinct CDR3 sequences, 44% seen once. Regarding this clonotype: Its antigen remains unidentified. An end of the junction does not agree with germline; a read error may underlie this.

The gene calls are TRBV6-5 and TRBJ1-4; D remains ambiguous. The sequenced sample was blood. This TCR derives from a girl between 5 and 17 years old with multiple sclerosis. The CDR3 loop reads CASSYLRSNEKRFF. For the CDR3, the DNA is TGTGCCAGCAGTTACTTGAGGTCTAATGAAAAACGGTTTTTT.